This T cell receptor beta chain was captured by sequencing in a study of long-term antiretroviral therapy in people with HIV. The CDR3 is 15 residues long. V lost 10 bases, J lost 8 bases, and 18 bases stayed unmatched. Per germline, CDR1 MDHEN and CDR2 SYDVKM. Sequencing relied on immunoSEQ assay v3.0, run at survey level. Using immunoSEQ multiplex PCR, the repertoire was profiled, and TCRdb retains in-frame clones only, with some absent. Of around 43,000 clones listed, around 93% are singletons. This sequence joins TRBV28 and TRBJ1-2, with 8 bases aligning to TRBD1. The source material was unsorted PBMCs, sampled roughly 9.4 years after starting antiretroviral therapy. The sequence was collected from a man aged 25-40 years with HIV. Here the CDR3 DNA reads TGTGCCAACAGGACAGGGTCCATTAGAACGAGAGGCTACACCTTC. Translating it yields CANRTGSIRTRGYTF.